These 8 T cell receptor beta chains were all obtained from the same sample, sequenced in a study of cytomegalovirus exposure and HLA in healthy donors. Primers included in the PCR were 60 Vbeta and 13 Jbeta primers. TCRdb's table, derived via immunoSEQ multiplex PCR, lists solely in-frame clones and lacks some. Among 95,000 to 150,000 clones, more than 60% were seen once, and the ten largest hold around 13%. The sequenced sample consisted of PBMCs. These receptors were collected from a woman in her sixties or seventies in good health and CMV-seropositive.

CDR3 in DNA: TGTGCCAGCAGTGTGACAGGGATGTTCTATGGCTACACCTTC. This codes for CASSVTGMFYGYTF. V and J are TRBV2 and TRBJ1-2, with 7 bases identical to TRBD1. Germline trimming cut 4 bases from V and 4 bases from J; bases unmatched to any gene: 6. Looked up from germline, CDR1 is SNHLY and CDR2 is FYNNEI. This CDR3 is built from 14 residues.

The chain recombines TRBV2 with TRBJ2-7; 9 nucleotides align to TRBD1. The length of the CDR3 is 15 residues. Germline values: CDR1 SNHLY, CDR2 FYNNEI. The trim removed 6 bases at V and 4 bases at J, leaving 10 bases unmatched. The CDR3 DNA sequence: TGTGCCAGCAGACTACAGGGGGCGAATCGATACGAGCAGTACTTC. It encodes CASRLQGANRYEQYF.

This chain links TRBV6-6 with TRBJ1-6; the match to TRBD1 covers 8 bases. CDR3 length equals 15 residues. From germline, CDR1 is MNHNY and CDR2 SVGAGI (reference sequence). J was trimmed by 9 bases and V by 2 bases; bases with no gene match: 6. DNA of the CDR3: TGTGCCAGCAGTTACGATGGACAGGGCGGTTCACCCCTCCACTTT. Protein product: CASSYDGQGGSPLHF.

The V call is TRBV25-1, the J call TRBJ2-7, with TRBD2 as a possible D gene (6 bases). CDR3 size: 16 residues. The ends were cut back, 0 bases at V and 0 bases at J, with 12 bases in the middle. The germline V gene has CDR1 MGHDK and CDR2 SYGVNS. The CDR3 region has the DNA TGTGCCAGCAGTGAATATTGGACGGGACTCTCCTACGAGCAGTACTTC. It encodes CASSEYWTGLSYEQYF.

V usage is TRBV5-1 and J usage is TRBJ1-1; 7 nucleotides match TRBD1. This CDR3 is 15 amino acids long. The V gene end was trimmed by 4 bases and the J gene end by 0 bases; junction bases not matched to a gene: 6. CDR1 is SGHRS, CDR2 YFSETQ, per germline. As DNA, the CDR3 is TGCGCCAGCAGCCCACAGGGGACCATGAACACTGAAGCTTTCTTT. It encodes CASSPQGTMNTEAFF.

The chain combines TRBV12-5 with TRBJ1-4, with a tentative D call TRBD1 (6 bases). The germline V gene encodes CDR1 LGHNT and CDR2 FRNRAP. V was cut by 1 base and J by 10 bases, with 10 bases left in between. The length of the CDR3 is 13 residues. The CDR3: CASGLDTGTKLFF. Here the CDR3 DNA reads TGTGCTAGTGGTTTGGATACAGGGACAAAACTGTTTTTT. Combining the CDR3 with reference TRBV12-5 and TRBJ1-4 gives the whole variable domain DARVTQTPRHKVTEMGQEVTMRCQPILGHNTVFWYRQTMMQGLELLAYFRNRAPLDDSGMPKDRFSAEMPDATLATLKIQPSEPRDSAVYFCASGLDTGTKLFFGSGTQLSVL.

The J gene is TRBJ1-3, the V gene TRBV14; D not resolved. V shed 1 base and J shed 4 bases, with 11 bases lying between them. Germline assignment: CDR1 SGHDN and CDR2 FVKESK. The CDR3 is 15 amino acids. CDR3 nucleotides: TGTGCCAGCAGCCAAGTGTCCCTCAGGGGAAACACCATATATTTT. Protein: CASSQVSLRGNTIYF.

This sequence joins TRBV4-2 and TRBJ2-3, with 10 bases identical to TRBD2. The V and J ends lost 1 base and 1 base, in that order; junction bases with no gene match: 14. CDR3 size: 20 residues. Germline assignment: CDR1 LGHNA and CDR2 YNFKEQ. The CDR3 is CASSQVFRASGGMGTDTQYF. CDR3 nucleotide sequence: TGTGCCAGCAGCCAAGTGTTTCGGGCTAGCGGGGGAATGGGCACAGATACGCAGTATTTT.